This T cell receptor beta chain was sequenced for a study of monozygotic twins with inflammatory bowel disease. General study points: Healthy co-twins exceeded IBD patients in TCRbeta diversity as measured by inverse Simpson.

Notes on this clonotype: Its antigen is unidentified.

Germline V CDR1 and CDR2: SGHRS, YFSETQ. CDR3 size: 17 residues. The UMIs carried a 6-nucleotide sample barcode, and they were added by template switching. From the 5' RACE reads, TCRdb lists one entry per CDR3 protein and no DNA. Its table records 300,000 to 400,000 distinct CDR3 sequences. The gene calls are TRBV5-1 and TRBJ2-2; as DNA is missing, the TRBD1 call by TCRdb cannot be tested. Input material: blood. This clonotype originated in a human donor with ulcerative colitis or Crohn's disease, or a healthy co-twin of an affected twin (not recorded which). The CDR3 protein is CASSPGQPARHTGELFF.